This T cell receptor (beta chain) was recorded in a study of radiotherapy plus CTLA-4 blockade in lung cancer. Study information: Disease control was achieved by approximately 30% of patients, and objective responses by about 19%. Study outcomes and limitations: Per reports, early blood T cell clone dynamics, plus interferon-beta, forecast response most strongly. Tumor-origin TCR clones grew in blood after radiotherapy plus ipilimumab.

Trimming removed 5 bases at V and 0 bases at J, with 11 bases between. Germline V lookup: CDR1 MNHNS, CDR2 SASEGT. CDR3 size: 15 residues. The study gave focal radiation plus ipilimumab CTLA-4 blockade to patients with chemo-refractory metastatic non-small-cell lung cancer. TCRdb's table, derived via immunoSEQ multiplex PCR, lists solely in-frame clones and lacks some. The data show about 87,000 clones, around 84% seen once. For this clone: The target antigen is unknown.

The chain combines TRBV6-1 with TRBJ2-1, with D possibly TRBD1 on 6 matching bases. The sequencing here drew on peripheral blood, taken from a patient treated with radiotherapy plus ipilimumab. This clonotype was sampled from a human donor with non-small cell lung cancer that progressed on radiotherapy plus ipilimumab. The CDR3 DNA reads TGTGCCAGCAGTCCAAGGACAGCCTCCTACAATGAGCAGTTCTTC. This encodes CASSPRTASYNEQFF.